This T cell receptor (beta chain) comes out of a study of blood T cell repertoires in COVID-19. Study at large: Sites in the United States, Italy and Spain provided acute and convalescent COVID-19 samples.

Recruitment covered about two dozen US areas and drew participants whose ages spanned roughly 18 to 89 years. Cohort allocation depended upon clinical history that participants reported. Methods used by the authors: By means of reference gene primer amplification, nucleated cell counts were estimated. Measured with immunoSEQ multiplex PCR; TCRdb has only the in-frame clones, and not every one. V and J calls and clone size are those listed in that table; D and trimming were worked out from the DNA. Found here are over 130,000 clones, around four fifths of them singletons; the top ten hold roughly 3.4%. The CDR3 totals 14 residues. The germline V gene has CDR1 ENHRY and CDR2 SYGVKD. The V gene end was trimmed by 3 bases and the J gene end by 4 bases; junction bases not matched to a gene: 3.

The clonotype comes from a woman between 45 and 65 years old with acute COVID-19. The chain recombines TRBV10-3 with TRBJ2-7; 10 bases agree with TRBD2. Material: PBMCs or T cells enriched from blood (not recorded which). The CDR3 region has the DNA TGTGCCATCAGTGAAAGCGGGAGGGATTACGAGCAGTACTTC. Protein sequence: CAISESGRDYEQYF.